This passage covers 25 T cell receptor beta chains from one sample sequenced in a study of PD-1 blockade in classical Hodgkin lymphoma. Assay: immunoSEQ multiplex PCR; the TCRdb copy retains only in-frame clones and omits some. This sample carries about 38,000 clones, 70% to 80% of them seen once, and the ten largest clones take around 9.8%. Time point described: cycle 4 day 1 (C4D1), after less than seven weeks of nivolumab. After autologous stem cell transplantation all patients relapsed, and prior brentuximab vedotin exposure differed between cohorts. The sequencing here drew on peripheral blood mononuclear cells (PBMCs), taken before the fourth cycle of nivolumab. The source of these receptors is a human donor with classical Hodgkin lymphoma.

CDR3 nucleotide sequence: TGTGCCAGCAGCAGACGGATGGCTATGGGCTACACCTTC. Translation: CASSRRMAMGYTF. The V call is TRBV11-2, the J call TRBJ1-2; D not resolved. Germline loops: CDR1 SGHAT, CDR2 FQNNGV. V shed 5 bases and J shed 8 bases, with 15 bases lying between them. The length of the CDR3 is 13 residues.

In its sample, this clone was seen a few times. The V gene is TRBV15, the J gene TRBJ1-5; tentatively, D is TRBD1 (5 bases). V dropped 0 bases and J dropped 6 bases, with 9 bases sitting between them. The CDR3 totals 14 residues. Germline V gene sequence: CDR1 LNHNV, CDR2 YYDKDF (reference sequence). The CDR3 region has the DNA TGTGCCACCAGCAGAGACAGGGTGGGTCAGCCCCAGCATTTT. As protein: CATSRDRVGQPQHF. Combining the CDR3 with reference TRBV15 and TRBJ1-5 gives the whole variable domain DAMVIQNPRYQVTQFGKPVTLSCSQTLNHNVMYWYQQKSSQAPKLLFHYYDKDFNNEADTPDNFQSRRPNTSFCFLDIRSPGLGDTAMYLCATSRDRVGQPQHFGDGTRLSIL.

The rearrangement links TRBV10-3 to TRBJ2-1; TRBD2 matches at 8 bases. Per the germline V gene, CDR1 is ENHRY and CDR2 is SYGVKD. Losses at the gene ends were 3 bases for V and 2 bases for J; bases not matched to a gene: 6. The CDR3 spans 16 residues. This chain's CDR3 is CAISDPPRGAYNEQFF. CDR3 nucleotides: TGTGCCATCAGTGACCCTCCGCGGGGGGCCTACAATGAGCAGTTCTTC.

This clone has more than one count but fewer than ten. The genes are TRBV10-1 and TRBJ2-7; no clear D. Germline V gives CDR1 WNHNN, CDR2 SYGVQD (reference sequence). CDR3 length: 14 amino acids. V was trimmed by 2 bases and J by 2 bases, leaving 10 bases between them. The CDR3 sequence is CASSETPITYEQYF. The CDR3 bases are TGCGCCAGCAGTGAGACGCCGATAACCTACGAGCAGTACTTC.

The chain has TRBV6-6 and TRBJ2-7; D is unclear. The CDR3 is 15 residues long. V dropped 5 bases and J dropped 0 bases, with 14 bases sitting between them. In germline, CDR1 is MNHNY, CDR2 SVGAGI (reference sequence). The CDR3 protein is CASSRATTASYEQYF. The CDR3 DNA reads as TGTGCCAGCAGTCGGGCCACTACAGCCTCCTACGAGCAGTACTTC.

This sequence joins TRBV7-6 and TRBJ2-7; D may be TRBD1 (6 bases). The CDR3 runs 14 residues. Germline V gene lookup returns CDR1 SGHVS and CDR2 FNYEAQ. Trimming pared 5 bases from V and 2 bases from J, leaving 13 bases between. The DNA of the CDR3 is TGTGCCAGCAGCCACGGGACAACTACCTACGAGCAGTACTTC. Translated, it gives CASSHGTTTYEQYF.

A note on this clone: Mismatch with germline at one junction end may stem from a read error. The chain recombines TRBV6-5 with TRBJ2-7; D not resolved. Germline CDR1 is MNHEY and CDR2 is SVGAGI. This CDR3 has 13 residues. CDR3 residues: CASSPGKTYAQYF. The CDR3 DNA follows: TGTGCCAGCAGCCCCGGAAAGACATACGCGCAGTACTTC.

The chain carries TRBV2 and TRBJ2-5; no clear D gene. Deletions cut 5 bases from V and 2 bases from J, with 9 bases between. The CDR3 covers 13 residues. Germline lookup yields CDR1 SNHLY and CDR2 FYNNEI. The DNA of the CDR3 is TGTGCCAGCAGTAGAGACCCTCAAGAGACCCAGTACTTC. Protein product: CASSRDPQETQYF. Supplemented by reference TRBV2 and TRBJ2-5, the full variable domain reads EPEVTQTPSHQVTQMGQEVILRCVPISNHLYFYWYRQILGQKVEFLVSFYNNEISEKSEIFDDQFSVERPDGSNFTLKIRSTKLEDSAMYFCASSRDPQETQYFGPGTRLLVL.

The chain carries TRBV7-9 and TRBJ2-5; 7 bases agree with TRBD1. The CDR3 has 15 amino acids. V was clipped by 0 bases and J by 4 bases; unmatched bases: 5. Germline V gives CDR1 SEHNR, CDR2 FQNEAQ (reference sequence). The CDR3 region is CASSLALDRRETQYF. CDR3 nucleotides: TGTGCCAGCAGCTTAGCATTGGACAGGCGAGAGACCCAGTACTTC.

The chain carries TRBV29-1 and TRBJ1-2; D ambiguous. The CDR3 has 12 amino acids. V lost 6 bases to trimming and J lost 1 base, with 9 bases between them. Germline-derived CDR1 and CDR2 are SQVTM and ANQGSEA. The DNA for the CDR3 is TGCAGCGTCAGCGGCGGTAACTATGGCTACACCTTC. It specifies CSVSGGNYGYTF.

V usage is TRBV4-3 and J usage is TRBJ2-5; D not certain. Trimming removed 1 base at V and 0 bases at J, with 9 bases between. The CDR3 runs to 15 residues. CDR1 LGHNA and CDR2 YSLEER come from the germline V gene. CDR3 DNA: TGCGCCAGCAGCCAAGGACTTGGGAACCAAGAGACCCAGTACTTC. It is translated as CASSQGLGNQETQYF.

CDR3 sequence: CASSPRDRVAFNTGELFF. In nucleotides, the CDR3 is TGCGCCAGCAGCCCCCGGGACAGGGTCGCCTTCAACACCGGGGAGCTGTTTTTT. The chain recombines TRBV5-1 with TRBJ2-2; TRBD1 agrees at 9 bases. Germline CDR1 reads SGHRS; CDR2 reads YFSETQ. The V and J ends lost 4 bases and 2 bases, in that order; junction bases with no gene match: 12. CDR3 length equals 18 residues. Filled out from reference TRBV5-1 and TRBJ2-2, the complete variable domain reads KAGVTQTPRYLIKTRGQQVTLSCSPISGHRSVSWYQQTPGQGLQFLFEYFSETQRNKGNFPGRFSGRQFSNSRSEMNVSTLELGDSALYLCASSPRDRVAFNTGELFFGEGSRLTVL.

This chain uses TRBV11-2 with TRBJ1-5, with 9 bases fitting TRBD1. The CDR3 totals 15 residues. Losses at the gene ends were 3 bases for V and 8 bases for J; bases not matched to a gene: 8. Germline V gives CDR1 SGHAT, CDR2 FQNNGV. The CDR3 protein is CASSLGTGLVEPQHF. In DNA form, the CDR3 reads TGTGCCAGCAGCTTGGGGACAGGGCTAGTGGAGCCCCAGCATTTT.

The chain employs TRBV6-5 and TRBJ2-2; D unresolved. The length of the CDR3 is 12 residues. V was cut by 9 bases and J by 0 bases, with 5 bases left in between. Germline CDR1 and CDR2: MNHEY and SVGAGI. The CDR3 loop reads CASGTNTGELFF. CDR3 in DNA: TGTGCCAGTGGAACGAACACCGGGGAGCTGTTTTTT.

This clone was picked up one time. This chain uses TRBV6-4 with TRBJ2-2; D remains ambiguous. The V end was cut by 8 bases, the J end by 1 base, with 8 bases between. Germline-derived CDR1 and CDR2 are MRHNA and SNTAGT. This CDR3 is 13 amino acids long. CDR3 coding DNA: TGTGCCAGCTCACAACAGAACACCGGGGAGCTGTTTTTT. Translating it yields CASSQQNTGELFF.

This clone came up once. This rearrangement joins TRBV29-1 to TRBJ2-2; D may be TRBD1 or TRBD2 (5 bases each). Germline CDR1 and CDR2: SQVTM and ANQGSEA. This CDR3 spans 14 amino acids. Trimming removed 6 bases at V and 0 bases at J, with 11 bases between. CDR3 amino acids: CSVVLGANTGELFF. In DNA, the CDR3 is TGCAGCGTCGTGTTGGGGGCGAACACCGGGGAGCTGTTTTTT.

The CDR3 spells CASSSGVGGYGYTF. In DNA form, the CDR3 reads TGTGCCAGCAGCTCAGGGGTCGGCGGCTATGGCTACACCTTC. V is TRBV7-9 and J is TRBJ1-2; tentative D call: TRBD1 (6 bases). The CDR3 extends over 14 amino acids. Trimming cost V 4 bases and J 4 bases, with 13 bases left between them. Per the germline V gene, CDR1 is SEHNR and CDR2 is FQNEAQ (reference sequence).

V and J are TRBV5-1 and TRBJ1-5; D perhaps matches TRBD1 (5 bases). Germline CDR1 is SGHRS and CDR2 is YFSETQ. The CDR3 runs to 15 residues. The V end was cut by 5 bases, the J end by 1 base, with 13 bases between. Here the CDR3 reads CASSYLPGSNQPQHF. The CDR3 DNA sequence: TGCGCCAGCAGTTACCTCCCAGGGAGCAATCAGCCCCAGCATTTT.

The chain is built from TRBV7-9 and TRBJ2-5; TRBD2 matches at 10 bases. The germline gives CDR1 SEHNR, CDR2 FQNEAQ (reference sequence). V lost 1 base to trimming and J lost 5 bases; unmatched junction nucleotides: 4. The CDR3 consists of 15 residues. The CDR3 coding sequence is TGTGCCAGCAGCTTAGTAGCGGGGGGCGGGGAGACCCAGTACTTC. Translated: CASSLVAGGGETQYF.

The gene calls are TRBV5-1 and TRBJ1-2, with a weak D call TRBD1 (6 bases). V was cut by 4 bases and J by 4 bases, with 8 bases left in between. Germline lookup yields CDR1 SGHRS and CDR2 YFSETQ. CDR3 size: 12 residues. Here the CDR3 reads CASSGGLYGYTF. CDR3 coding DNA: TGCGCCAGCAGCGGGGGCCTCTATGGCTACACCTTC.

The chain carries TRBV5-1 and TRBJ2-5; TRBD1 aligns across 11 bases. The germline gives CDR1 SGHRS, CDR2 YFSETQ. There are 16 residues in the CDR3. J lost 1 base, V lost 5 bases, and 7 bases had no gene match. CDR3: CASSSAGTGGQETQYF. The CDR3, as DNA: TGCGCCAGCAGTTCGGCCGGGACAGGGGGCCAAGAGACCCAGTACTTC.

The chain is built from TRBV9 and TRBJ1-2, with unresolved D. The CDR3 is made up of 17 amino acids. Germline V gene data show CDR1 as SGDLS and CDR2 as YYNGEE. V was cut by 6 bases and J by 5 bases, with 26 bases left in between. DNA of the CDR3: TGTGCCAGCACCCAAGACGGCAGGTCCCACGCCGCTTATGGCTACACCTTC. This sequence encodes CASTQDGRSHAAYGYTF.

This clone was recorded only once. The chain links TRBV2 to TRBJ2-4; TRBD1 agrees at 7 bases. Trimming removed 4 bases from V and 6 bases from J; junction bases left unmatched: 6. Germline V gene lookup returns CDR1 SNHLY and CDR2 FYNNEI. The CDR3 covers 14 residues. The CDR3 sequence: CASSGTGVTNIQYF. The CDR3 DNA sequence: TGTGCCAGCAGTGGGACAGGAGTAACAAACATTCAGTACTTC.

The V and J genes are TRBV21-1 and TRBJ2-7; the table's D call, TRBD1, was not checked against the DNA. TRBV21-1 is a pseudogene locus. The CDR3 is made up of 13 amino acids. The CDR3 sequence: CASSRDSSYEQYF. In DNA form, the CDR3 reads TGTGCCAGCAGCAGGGACAGCTCCTACGAGCAGTACTTC.

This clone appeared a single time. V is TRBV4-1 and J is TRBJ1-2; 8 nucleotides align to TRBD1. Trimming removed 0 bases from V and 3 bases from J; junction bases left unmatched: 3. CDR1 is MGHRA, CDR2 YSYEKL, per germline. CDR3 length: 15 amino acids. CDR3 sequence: CASSQDQGAYYGYTF. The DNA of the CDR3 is TGCGCCAGCAGCCAAGATCAGGGGGCGTACTATGGCTACACCTTC.